A selection of T cell receptor beta chains follows, all from one sample in a study of T cells after posttransplantation cyclophosphamide. Profiled with immunoSEQ multiplex PCR; TCRdb holds only in-frame clones, not every one. The repertoire holds around 17,000 clones, with roughly 80% as singletons. Sample: PBMCs, taken 441 days after allogeneic stem cell transplant with calcineurin inhibitor and methotrexate. All receptors come from a male patient between 25 and 40 years old who received an allogeneic stem cell transplant from an unrelated donor, was CMV-positive, and had acute and chronic GVHD. Some of the T cells may derive from the graft donor. The CDR3 runs from the conserved cysteine through the conserved F or W. A D gene is named only where the DNA matches it firmly. Size is stated for part of the rows, as once, few or many counts, or as a class when the clone is expanded.

>TRBJ2-1|NA|TRBV9|TRBD2
TGTGCCAGCAGCGGACCCCAAAGGACTAGCGGGGACAATGAGCAGTTCTTC
CASSGPQRTSGDNEQFF
>TRBJ1-1|NA|TRBV14|NA
TGTGCCAGCAGCCAAGTGAGGAACACTGAAGCTTTCTTT
CASSQVRNTEAFF
>TRBJ1-1|NA|TRBV28|NA
TGTGCCAGCAGTTTATCCCCACGCCAGGGTCCAACTGAAGCTTTCTTT
CASSLSPRQGPTEAFF
>TRBJ2-1|NA|TRBV19|TRBD2
TGTGCCAGTAAGGTAGCGGGCTACAATGAGCAGTTCTTC
CASKVAGYNEQFF
>TRBJ2-7|NA|TRBV4-3|TRBD2
TGCGCCAGCAGCCAAGGAGGCCTAGCGGGGGGATACGAGCAGTACTTC
CASSQGGLAGGYEQYF
>TRBJ1-2|NA|TRBV4-3|NA
TGCGCCAGCAGCCAAGATCTTTCAGGACTCCTATCTCATGGCTACACCTTC
CASSQDLSGLLSHGYTF
>TRBJ1-3|NA|TRBV30|NA
TGTGCCTGGAGTATCGGGACTCTCAAGGGGAGAAACACCATATATTTT
CAWSIGTLKGRNTIYF
>TRBJ2-1|NA|TRBV7-3|TRBD2
TGTGCCAGCAGCTGGACTAGCGGGATCGGAACCTACAATGAGCAGTTCTTC
CASSWTSGIGTYNEQFF
>TRBJ1-2|NA|TRBV9|NA
TGTGCCAGCAGCGCCTCGTTCGGGGGAGGGTATGGCTACACCTTC
CASSASFGGGYGYTF
>TRBJ2-2|NA|TRBV29-1|NA
TGCAGCATTATGACAGAACCCAGGGAGCTGTTTTTT
CSIMTEPRELFF
>TRBJ2-7|NA|TRBV6-5|NA
TGTGCCAGCAGCGAGGACTTGAAGCAGTACTTC
CASSEDLKQYF
>TRBJ1-2|NA|TRBV4-3|NA
TGCGCCAGCAGCCAAGATCCTGGACAGTACTATGGCTACACCTTC
CASSQDPGQYYGYTF
>TRBJ1-2|NA|TRBV6-1|TRBD1
TGTGCCAGCAGTTGGACAGGGGGCAGTAGCTATGGCTACACCTTC
CASSWTGGSSYGYTF
>TRBJ2-1|NA|TRBV4-2|TRBD1
TGTGCCAGCAGCCAAGATCACACAGGGGGGCACAATGAGCAGTTCTTC
CASSQDHTGGHNEQFF
>TRBJ1-1|NA|TRBV7-2|NA
TGTGCCAGCAGCTTAGTGTACTACGGGGGAACTGAAGCTTTCTTT
CASSLVYYGGTEAFF
>TRBJ1-2|NA|TRBV4-1|TRBD1
TGCGCCAGCAGCCAGATAACAACAGGGGACTATGGCTACACCTTC
CASSQITTGDYGYTF
>TRBJ2-7|NA|TRBV10-3|NA
TGTGCCATCAGTGAGTCGGGGACTGGTCTCCACGAGCAGTACTTC
CAISESGTGLHEQYF
>TRBJ2-2|NA|TRBV30|TRBD2
TGTGCCTGCACTCATCCCGGGACTAGCGGGAGCTTAAGGACCGGGGAGCTGTTTTTT
CACTHPGTSGSLRTGELFF
>TRBJ1-3|NA|TRBV15|TRBD1
TGTGCCACCAGCAGAGATGGGACAGGGGCTGGAAACACCATATATTTT
CATSRDGTGAGNTIYF
>TRBJ2-1|NA|TRBV9|TRBD1
TGTGCCAGCAGCCCTAGACTCGGGACAGGGGGTAGGAATGAGCAGTTCTTC
CASSPRLGTGGRNEQFF
>TRBJ1-1|few|TRBV11-1|NA
TGTGCCAGCAGCTACCGCATTGGGGACAAAACTGAAGCTTTCTTT
CASSYRIGDKTEAFF
>TRBJ2-2|once|TRBV19|TRBD2
TGTGCCGCCAAAGGAGCGGGGACCAACACCGGGGAGCTGTTTTTT
CAAKGAGTNTGELFF
>TRBJ1-6|once|TRBV6-5|NA
TGTGCCAGCGGCTGGGGGGGGAGGGATTCACCCCTCCACTTT
CASGWGGRDSPLHF
>TRBJ2-1|NA|TRBV11-3|NA
TGTGCCAGCAGCCTCACGGACAGTGAGCAGTTCTTC
CASSLTDSEQFF
>TRBJ2-2|NA|TRBV10-3|TRBD1
TGTGCCCCCCGCCACGGGGGCTCAACAGGGGGCTTCACCGGGGAGCTGTTTTTT
CAPRHGGSTGGFTGELFF
>TRBJ1-6|NA|TRBV4-2|TRBD1
TGTGCCAGCAGCTCCCCCCCGGACAGGGGCAATTCACCCCTCCACTTT
CASSSPPDRGNSPLHF
>TRBJ2-1|NA|TRBV7-9|TRBD2
TGTGCCAGCAGCAAGGTAGCGGGGGGGGGAGACAATGAGCAGTTCTTC
CASSKVAGGGDNEQFF
>TRBJ2-1|NA|TRBV5-6|NA
TGTGCCAGCAGCTTGGGGACTGGCTCCTACAATGAGCAGTTCTTC
CASSLGTGSYNEQFF
>TRBJ2-1|NA|TRBV4-1|TRBD2
TGCGCCAGCAGCCAAAGCGCCGGGACTATGATACTCGGGCAGTTCTTC
CASSQSAGTMILGQFF
>TRBJ2-3|NA|TRBV30|TRBD2
TGTGCCTCAAAACTAGCGGTGACCACAGATACGCAGTATTTT
CASKLAVTTDTQYF
>TRBJ2-5|NA|TRBV28|TRBD2
TGTGCCAGCAGTCCGGGACTAGCGGGAGGGCCGTGGGTGGAGACCCAGTACTTC
CASSPGLAGGPWVETQYF